This entry describes one TCR beta chain. Antigen: not known. The CDR3 totals 14 residues. Germline values: CDR1 SEHNR, CDR2 FQNEAQ (reference sequence). Trimming took off 4 bases at V and 3 bases at J, with 11 bases between the two ends. These data are taken from a study of memory CD4+ T cells and cytomegalovirus serostatus. Study in general: Of the healthy Belgian adults, eight or nine were CMV seropositive and 20 to 30 seronegative.

Libraries were prepared by immunoSEQ multiplex PCR; TCRdb keeps only in-frame clonotypes and omits some of them. The table includes tens of thousands of clones, 70% to 85% detected once. The sort gate was single viable CD3+CD4+CD8-CD45RO+ cells for memory CD4+ T cells. Points from the study as a whole: The CMV-associated TCR signature appears largely within the CD4+ memory repertoire. Median bootstrapped AUC for CMV status was just under 0.97 originally, less than 0.93 US-trained. About two fifths of the roughly 150 known CMV-associated TCRbeta sequences appeared in CD4+ memory.

The source material was memory CD4+ T cells from blood. The rearrangement joins TRBV7-9 to TRBJ2-3; tentative D call: TRBD1 (6 bases). The sequence came from an adult in good health and CMV-seronegative. CDR3 DNA: TGTGCCAGCAGCTCGGGACAAGCTACAGATACGCAGTATTTT. Translated: CASSSGQATDTQYF. The full variable domain, with the rest looked up from reference TRBV7-9 and TRBJ2-3, is DTGVSQNPRHKITKRGQNVTFRCDPISEHNRLYWYRQTLGQGPEFLTYFQNEAQLEKSRLLSDRFSAERPKGSFSTLEIQRTEQGDSAMYLCASSSGQATDTQYFGPGTRLTVL.